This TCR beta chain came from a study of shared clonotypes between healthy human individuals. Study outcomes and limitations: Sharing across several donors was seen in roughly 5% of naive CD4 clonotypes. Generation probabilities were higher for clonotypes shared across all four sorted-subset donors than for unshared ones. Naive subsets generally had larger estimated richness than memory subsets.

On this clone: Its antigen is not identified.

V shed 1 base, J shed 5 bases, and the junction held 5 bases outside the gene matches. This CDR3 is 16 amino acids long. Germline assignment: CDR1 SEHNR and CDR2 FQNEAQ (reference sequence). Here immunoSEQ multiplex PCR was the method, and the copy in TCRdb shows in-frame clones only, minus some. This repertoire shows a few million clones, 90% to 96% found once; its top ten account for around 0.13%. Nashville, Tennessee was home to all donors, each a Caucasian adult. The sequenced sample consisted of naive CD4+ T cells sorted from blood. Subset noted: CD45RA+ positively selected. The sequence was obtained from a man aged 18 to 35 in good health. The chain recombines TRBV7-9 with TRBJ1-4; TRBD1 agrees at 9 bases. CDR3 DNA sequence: TGTGCCAGCAGCTTAGAGGGGACAGGGCCAAATGAAAAACTGTTTTTT. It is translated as CASSLEGTGPNEKLFF.